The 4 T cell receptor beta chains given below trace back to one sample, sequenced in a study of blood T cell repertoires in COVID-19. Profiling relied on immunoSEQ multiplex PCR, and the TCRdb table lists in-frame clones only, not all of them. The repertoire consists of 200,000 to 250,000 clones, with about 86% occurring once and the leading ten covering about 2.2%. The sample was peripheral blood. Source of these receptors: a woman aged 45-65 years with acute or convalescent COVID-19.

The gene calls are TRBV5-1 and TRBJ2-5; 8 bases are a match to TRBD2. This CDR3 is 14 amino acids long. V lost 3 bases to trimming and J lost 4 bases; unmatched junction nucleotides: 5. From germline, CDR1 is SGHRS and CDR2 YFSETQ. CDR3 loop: CASSWGGGTETQYF. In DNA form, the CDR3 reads TGCGCCAGCAGCTGGGGCGGGGGGACAGAGACCCAGTACTTC. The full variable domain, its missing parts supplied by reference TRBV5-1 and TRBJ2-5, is KAGVTQTPRYLIKTRGQQVTLSCSPISGHRSVSWYQQTPGQGLQFLFEYFSETQRNKGNFPGRFSGRQFSNSRSEMNVSTLELGDSALYLCASSWGGGTETQYFGPGTRLLVL.

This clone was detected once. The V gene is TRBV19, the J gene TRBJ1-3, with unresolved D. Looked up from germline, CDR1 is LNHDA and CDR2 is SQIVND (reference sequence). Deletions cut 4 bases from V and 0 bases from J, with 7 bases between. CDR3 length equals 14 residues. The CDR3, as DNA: TGTGCCAGTAGTAACGGGAACTCTGGAAACACCATATATTTT. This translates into CASSNGNSGNTIYF.

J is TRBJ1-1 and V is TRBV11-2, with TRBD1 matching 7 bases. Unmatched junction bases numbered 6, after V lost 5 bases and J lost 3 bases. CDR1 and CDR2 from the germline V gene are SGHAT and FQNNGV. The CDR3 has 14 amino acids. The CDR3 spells CASSPLGQHTEAFF. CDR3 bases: TGTGCCAGCAGCCCTTTGGGACAGCACACTGAAGCTTTCTTT.

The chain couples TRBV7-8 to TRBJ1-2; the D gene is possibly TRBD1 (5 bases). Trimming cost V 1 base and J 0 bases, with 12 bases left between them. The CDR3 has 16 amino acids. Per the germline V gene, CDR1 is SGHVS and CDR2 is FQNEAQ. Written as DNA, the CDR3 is TGTGCCAGCAGCTTAGGGAGGGGCAGGCCTAACTATGGCTACACCTTC. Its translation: CASSLGRGRPNYGYTF.